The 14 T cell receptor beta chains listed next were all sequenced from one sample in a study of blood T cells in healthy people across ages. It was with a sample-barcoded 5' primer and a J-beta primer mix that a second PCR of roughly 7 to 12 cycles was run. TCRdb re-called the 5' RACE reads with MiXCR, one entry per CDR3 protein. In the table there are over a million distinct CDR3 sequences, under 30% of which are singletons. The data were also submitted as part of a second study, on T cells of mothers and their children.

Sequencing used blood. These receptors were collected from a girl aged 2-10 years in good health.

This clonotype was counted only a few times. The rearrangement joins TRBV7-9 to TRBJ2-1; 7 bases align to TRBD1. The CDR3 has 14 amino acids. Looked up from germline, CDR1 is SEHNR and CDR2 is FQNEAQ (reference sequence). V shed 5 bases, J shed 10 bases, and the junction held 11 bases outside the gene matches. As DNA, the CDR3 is TGTGCCAGCAGCCTCGACAGGGTACCGGGGGAGCAGTTCTTC. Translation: CASSLDRVPGEQFF.

CDR3 loop: CASRLSGRAGETQYF. The CDR3 DNA follows: TGTGCCAGCAGGCTTAGCGGGAGGGCCGGAGAGACCCAGTACTTC. This chain joins TRBV2 and TRBJ2-5; the match to TRBD2 covers 11 bases. V gave up 6 bases and J gave up 4 bases; unmatched junction bases: 7. Germline V CDR1 and CDR2: SNHLY, FYNNEI. The CDR3 covers 15 residues.

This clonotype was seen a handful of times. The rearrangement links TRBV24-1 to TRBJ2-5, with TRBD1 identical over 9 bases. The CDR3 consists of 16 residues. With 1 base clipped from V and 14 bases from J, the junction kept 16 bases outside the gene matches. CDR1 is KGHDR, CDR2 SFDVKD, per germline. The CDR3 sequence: CATSDLNRGQGRKFYF. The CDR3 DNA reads TGTGCCACCAGTGATTTAAATCGCGGACAGGGGAGAAAATTCTACTTC.

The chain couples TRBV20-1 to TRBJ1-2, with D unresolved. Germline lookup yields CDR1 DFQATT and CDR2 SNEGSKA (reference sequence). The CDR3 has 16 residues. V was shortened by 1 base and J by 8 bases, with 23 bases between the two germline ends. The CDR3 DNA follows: TGCAGTGCTAGAGTTCCGAATTCTCTGGGGTTTGGGGGCTACACCTTC. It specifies CSARVPNSLGFGGYTF.

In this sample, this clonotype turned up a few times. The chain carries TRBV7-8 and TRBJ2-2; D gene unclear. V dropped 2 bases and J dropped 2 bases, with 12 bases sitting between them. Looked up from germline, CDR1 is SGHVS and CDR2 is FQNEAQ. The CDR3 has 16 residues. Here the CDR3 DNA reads TGTGCCAGCAGCTTATGGACGGAAAAAAACACCGGGGAGCTGTTTTTT. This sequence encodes CASSLWTEKNTGELFF.

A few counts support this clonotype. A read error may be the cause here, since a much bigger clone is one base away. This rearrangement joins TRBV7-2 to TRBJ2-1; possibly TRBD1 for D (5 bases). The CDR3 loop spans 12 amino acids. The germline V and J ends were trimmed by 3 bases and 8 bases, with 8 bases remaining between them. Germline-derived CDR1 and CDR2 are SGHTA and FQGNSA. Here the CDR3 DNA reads TGTGCCAGCAGCTTTTCAGGGTATGAGCAGTTCTTC. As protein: CASSFSGYEQFF.

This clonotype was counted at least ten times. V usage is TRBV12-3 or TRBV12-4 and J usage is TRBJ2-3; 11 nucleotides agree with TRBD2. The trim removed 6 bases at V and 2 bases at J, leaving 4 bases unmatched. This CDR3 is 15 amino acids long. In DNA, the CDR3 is TGTGCCAGCAGCCTTAGCGGGGGGGCCACAGATACGCAGTATTTT. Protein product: CASSLSGGATDTQYF.

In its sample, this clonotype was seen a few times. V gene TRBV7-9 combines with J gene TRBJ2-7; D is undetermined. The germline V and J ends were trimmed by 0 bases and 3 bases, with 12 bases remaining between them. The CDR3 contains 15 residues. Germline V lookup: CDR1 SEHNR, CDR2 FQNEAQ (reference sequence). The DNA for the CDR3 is TGTGCCAGCAGCTTAGCCGGTGGACCCTTCTACGAGCAGTACTTC. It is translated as CASSLAGGPFYEQYF.

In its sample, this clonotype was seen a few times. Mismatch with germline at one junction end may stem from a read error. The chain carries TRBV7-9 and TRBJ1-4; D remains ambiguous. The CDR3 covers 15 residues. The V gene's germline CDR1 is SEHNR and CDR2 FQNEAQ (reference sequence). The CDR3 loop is CASGLGGGGDEKLFF. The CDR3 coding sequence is TGTGCCAGCGGCTTAGGAGGAGGAGGTGATGAAAAACTGTTTTTT. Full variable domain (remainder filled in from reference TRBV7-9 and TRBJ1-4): DTGVSQNPRHKITKRGQNVTFRCDPISEHNRLYWYRQTLGQGPEFLTYFQNEAQLEKSRLLSDRFSAERPKGSFSTLEIQRTEQGDSAMYLCASGLGGGGDEKLFFGSGTQLSVL.

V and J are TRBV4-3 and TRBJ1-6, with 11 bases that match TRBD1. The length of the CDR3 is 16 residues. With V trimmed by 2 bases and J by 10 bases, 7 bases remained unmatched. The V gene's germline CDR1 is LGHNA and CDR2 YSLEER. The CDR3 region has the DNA TGCGCCAGCAGCCAATCCTCCGGGACAGGGGGATCACCCCTCCACTTT. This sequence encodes CASSQSSGTGGSPLHF.

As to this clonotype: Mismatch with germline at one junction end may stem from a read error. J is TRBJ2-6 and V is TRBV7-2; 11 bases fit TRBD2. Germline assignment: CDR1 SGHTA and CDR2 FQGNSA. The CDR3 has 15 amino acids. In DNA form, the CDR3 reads TGTGCCAGCAGCCTAGCGGGAGGAGGGGCCAACGTCCTGACTTTC. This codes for CASSLAGGGANVLTF.

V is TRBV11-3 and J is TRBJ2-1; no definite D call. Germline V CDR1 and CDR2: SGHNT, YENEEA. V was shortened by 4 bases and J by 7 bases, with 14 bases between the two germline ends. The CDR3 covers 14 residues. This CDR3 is CASSSIENGNEQFF. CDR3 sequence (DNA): TGTGCCAGCAGCTCCATCGAGAATGGGAATGAGCAGTTCTTC.

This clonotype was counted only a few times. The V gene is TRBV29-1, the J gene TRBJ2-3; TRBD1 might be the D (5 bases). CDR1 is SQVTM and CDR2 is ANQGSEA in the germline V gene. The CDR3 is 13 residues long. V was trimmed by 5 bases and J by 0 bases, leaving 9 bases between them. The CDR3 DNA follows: TGCAGCGTTAGAGCAGGGAGCACAGATACGCAGTATTTT. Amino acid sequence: CSVRAGSTDTQYF.

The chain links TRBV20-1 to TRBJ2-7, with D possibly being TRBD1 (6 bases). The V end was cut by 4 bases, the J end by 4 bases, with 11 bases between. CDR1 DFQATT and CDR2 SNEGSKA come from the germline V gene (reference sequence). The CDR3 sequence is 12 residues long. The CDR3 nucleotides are TGCAGTGCTACAGGGGAAGGTTACGAGCAGTACTTC. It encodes CSATGEGYEQYF.